Sequencing of this T cell receptor (beta chain) was carried out in a study of beta chain features in type 1 diabetes. Findings of the study overall: Within each of all four CD4+ subsets, Type 1 diabetes patients had TCRB CDR3s that were moderately but significantly shorter.

Isolated RNA was reverse transcribed in full, so expressed TCRB transcripts were sequenced. Libraries were prepared by immunoSEQ multiplex PCR; TCRdb keeps only in-frame clonotypes and omits some of them. The data show roughly 400,000 clones, around 10% seen once. Note on this clone: Antigen: not known.

Sorted CD4+ subsets: naive, central memory, regulatory, stem cell-like memory (CD45RO/CCR7/CD25/CD127/CD95/CD27 panel). The clonotype originates from a man aged 25-45 years with type 1 diabetes. Sequenced material: central memory CD4+ T cells from blood.

For the CDR3, the DNA is TGTGCCAGCAGCGTAGCCATGACAGAGCAGTACTTC. Translation gives CASSVAMTEQYF. The V call is TRBV9, the J call TRBJ2-7; D ambiguous. V was clipped by 0 bases and J by 7 bases, with 8 bases between them. Germline CDR1 SGDLS, CDR2 YYNGEE. This CDR3 has 12 amino acids.